The rows below give T cell receptor beta chains drawn from one sample of a study of blood T cell repertoires in COVID-19. Profiling relied on immunoSEQ multiplex PCR, and the TCRdb table lists in-frame clones only, not all of them. This table has more than 75,000 clones, 70% to 90% appearing once. Input material: peripheral blood. These receptors originate from a man aged 25-40 years with acute or convalescent COVID-19. CDR3s include the opening cysteine and the closing phenylalanine or tryptophan. Fields, in order: V gene, D gene, J gene, clone size, CDR3 DNA, CDR3 protein. D genes are given only for firm matches. Expanded clones get a size class; other rows say once, few or many, or leave the size out.

>TRBV7-9|TRBD2|TRBJ2-1|few
TGTGCCAGCAGCTGGACTAGCAATGAGCAGTTCTTC
CASSWTSNEQFF
>TRBV29-1|TRBD2|TRBJ2-7|.
TGCAGCGTTTCCAGCGGGAGACTACCGTACGAGCAGTACTTC
CSVSSGRLPYEQYF
>TRBV28|TRBD1|TRBJ1-1|.
TGTGCCAGCAGTCTTCAGACAGGGGGGGATAGTGAAGCTTTCTTT
CASSLQTGGDSEAFF
>TRBV10-3|TRBD2|TRBJ2-1|.
TGTGCCATCATTGTGGCTAGCGGGAGGTCCGTCGTCCGTGAGCAGTTCTTC
CAIIVASGRSVVREQFF
>TRBV6-5|.|TRBJ2-7|.
TGTGCCAGCAGTACCGGGACACCCTACGAGCAGTACTTC
CASSTGTPYEQYF
>TRBV18|.|TRBJ2-2|.
TGTGCCAGCTCACCTGGACTTCCGAGGAACACCGGGGAGCTGTTTTTT
CASSPGLPRNTGELFF
>TRBV28|TRBD1|TRBJ2-5|.
TGTGCCAGCACAGCAGAACCAGGGGGTAAGGAGACCCAGTACTTC
CASTAEPGGKETQYF
>TRBV7-9|TRBD2|TRBJ2-5|.
TGTGCCAGCAGCCCGGGGGGACCCCAAGAGACCCAGTACTTC
CASSPGGPQETQYF
>TRBV6-5|TRBD2|TRBJ2-3|few
TGTGCCAGCAGTTACGGAGCGGGAGGTGCAGATACGCAGTATTTT
CASSYGAGGADTQYF
>TRBV24-1|.|TRBJ2-1|.
TGTGCCACCAGCGCCACCCAGATCGGAGGGGGACTACGGTGGACACACTACAATGAGCAGTTCTTC
CATSATQIGGGLRWTHYNEQFF
>TRBV19|TRBD2|TRBJ2-2|once
TGTGCCAGTAGTTCTAGCGGGAGGGCCACCGGGGAGCTGTTTTTT
CASSSSGRATGELFF
>TRBV15|TRBD1|TRBJ1-4|.
TGTGCCACCAGCAGGGACCCAGGGGGTGGTAATGAAAAACTGTTTTTT
CATSRDPGGGNEKLFF
>TRBV24-1|TRBD1|TRBJ2-5|.
TGTGCCACCAGTGATTTGGACAGGGGTGAGACCCAGTACTTC
CATSDLDRGETQYF
>TRBV7-8|.|TRBJ1-1|once
TGTGCCAGCACCCTAGGGAGGGGGACTGAAGCTTTCTTT
CASTLGRGTEAFF
>TRBV28|.|TRBJ1-1|few
TGTGCCAGCAGTTTATCGACAGAAGCCATGAACACTGAAGCTTTCTTT
CASSLSTEAMNTEAFF
>TRBV19|TRBD2|TRBJ2-1|.
TGTGCCAGTAGTGAAGGAAGCGGGACTTACAATGAGCAGTTCTTC
CASSEGSGTYNEQFF
>TRBV4-3|.|TRBJ1-4|.
TGCGCCAGCAGCCAAATAAGGGGGAATGAAAAACTGTTTTTT
CASSQIRGNEKLFF
>TRBV15|TRBD2|TRBJ2-1|once
TGTGCCACCAGCAGAAACCTAGCGGGAGATGTTGAGCAGTTCTTC
CATSRNLAGDVEQFF
>TRBV7-2|TRBD2|TRBJ2-7|.
TGTGCCAGCAGCCTCGGACTAGCGACTATCTACGAGCAGTACTTC
CASSLGLATIYEQYF
>TRBV5-5|.|TRBJ1-2|.
TGTGCCAGCAGCATGGACAGTCCTAACTATGGCTACACCTTC
CASSMDSPNYGYTF
>TRBV23-1|.|TRBJ2-7|once
TGCGCCAGCGGCCCCCTTCCAGGGGAAGGTTCCTACGAGCAGTACTTC
CASGPLPGEGSYEQYF
>TRBV4-3|.|TRBJ2-3|.
TGCGCCAGCAGCCAAGACTCACTTAGCACAGATACGCAGTATTTT
CASSQDSLSTDTQYF
>TRBV7-3|.|TRBJ2-2|.
TGTGCCAGCAGCCCGGGACTCCACACCGGGGAGCTGTTTTTT
CASSPGLHTGELFF
>TRBV7-3|.|TRBJ2-3|once
TGTGCCAGCAGCTTATTCGCGGGAATGGCAGATACGCAGTATTTT
CASSLFAGMADTQYF
>TRBV9|.|TRBJ2-5|.
TGTGCCAGCAGCGTAGATTGGGGGCTGGAGACCCAGTACTTC
CASSVDWGLETQYF
>TRBV24-1|TRBD1|TRBJ2-5|.
TGTGCCACCAGTGATTCCAGGGGGTCATCTAGAGAGACCCAGTACTTC
CATSDSRGSSRETQYF
>TRBV28|.|TRBJ2-3|.
TGTGCCAGCAGTTTAACGGACAGAACAGATACGCAGTATTTT
CASSLTDRTDTQYF
>TRBV6-1|.|TRBJ2-3|.
TGTGCCAGCAGTGAAAGTACAGGCGGCACAGATACGCAGTATTTT
CASSESTGGTDTQYF
>TRBV6-2/TRBV6-3|.|TRBJ1-4|.
TGTGCCAGCAGTTCTTGGGACATCGGAACTAATGAAAAACTGTTTTTT
CASSSWDIGTNEKLFF
>TRBV7-8|.|TRBJ2-5|.
TGTGCCAGCAGCCGGGGGAGGGAGACCCAGTACTTC
CASSRGRETQYF
>TRBV19|TRBD1|TRBJ2-5|.
TGTGCCAGTAAGGACAGGGAACAGACCCAGTACTTC
CASKDREQTQYF
>TRBV28|.|TRBJ1-6|few
TGTGCCAGCAGCCACCTCAGGGGAAGCTCACCCCTCCACTTT
CASSHLRGSSPLHF
>TRBV30|.|TRBJ2-3|.
TGTGCCTGGGACGAGGGCCGGAGCACAGATACGCAGTATTTT
CAWDEGRSTDTQYF
>TRBV7-9|TRBD2|TRBJ2-3|once
TGTGCCAGCAGCTATCACGGGGCTAGCGGCTCCACAGATACGCAGTATTTT
CASSYHGASGSTDTQYF
>TRBV4-1|.|TRBJ1-4|.
TGCGCCAGCAGCCAACCCGAAATTCGGTTAAGGGGACTGTTTTTT
CASSQPEIRLRGLFF
>TRBV25-1|.|TRBJ2-3|.
TGTGCCAGCAGTGAATCTAAGCGGAACACAGATACGCAGTATTTT
CASSESKRNTDTQYF
>TRBV7-2|.|TRBJ2-3|.
TGTGCCAGCAGTCACGCGGGGCTCGACACGAATACGCAGTATTTT
CASSHAGLDTNTQYF
>TRBV7-2|.|TRBJ1-5|.
TGTGCCAGCAGCTTAGGAGGCTGGGGCAATCAGCCCCAGCATTTT
CASSLGGWGNQPQHF
>TRBV30|TRBD1|TRBJ2-5|.
TGTGCCTGGAGTATTTCCCGGACAGGGGTACAAGAGACCCAGTACTTC
CAWSISRTGVQETQYF
>TRBV27|TRBD2|TRBJ2-3|once
TGTGCCAGCAGTCTAGCGGGAGTGACAGATACGCAGTATTTT
CASSLAGVTDTQYF
>TRBV11-1|TRBD1|TRBJ1-1|.
TGTGCCAGCAGTCCGGACAGGGGTAAGACTGAAGCTTTCTTT
CASSPDRGKTEAFF
>TRBV12-3/TRBV12-4|.|TRBJ1-2|.
TGTGCCAGCAGGCCGGGATGGAAACATGGCTACACCTTC
CASRPGWKHGYTF
>TRBV27|TRBD1|TRBJ1-2|few
TGTGCCAGCAGTCACACGCTAGGGACAGGGGGCGCTTCGGTGTATGGCTACACCTTC
CASSHTLGTGGASVYGYTF
>TRBV28|.|TRBJ1-2|.
TGTGCCAGCAGTCGAACAGGGCAAAGCTATGGCTACACCTTC
CASSRTGQSYGYTF
>TRBV7-8|.|TRBJ2-2|.
TGTGCCAGCAGCCCAGCCGGGGAGCTGTTTTTT
CASSPAGELFF
>TRBV4-1|.|TRBJ1-2|.
TGCGCCAGCAGCCAAGAATGGAGGTTTGGCTACACCTTC
CASSQEWRFGYTF
>TRBV28|.|TRBJ1-1|.
TGTGCCAGCTTACCGACAGGCCCCGACACTGAAGCTTTCTTT
CASLPTGPDTEAFF
>TRBV11-2|.|TRBJ2-1|once
TGTGCCAGCAGCCTCGACAGGAGAGAGCAGTTCTTC
CASSLDRREQFF
>TRBV30|.|TRBJ2-3|.
TGTGCCTGGAGTTCTACAGGGTATGGCGCAGATACGCAGTATTTT
CAWSSTGYGADTQYF